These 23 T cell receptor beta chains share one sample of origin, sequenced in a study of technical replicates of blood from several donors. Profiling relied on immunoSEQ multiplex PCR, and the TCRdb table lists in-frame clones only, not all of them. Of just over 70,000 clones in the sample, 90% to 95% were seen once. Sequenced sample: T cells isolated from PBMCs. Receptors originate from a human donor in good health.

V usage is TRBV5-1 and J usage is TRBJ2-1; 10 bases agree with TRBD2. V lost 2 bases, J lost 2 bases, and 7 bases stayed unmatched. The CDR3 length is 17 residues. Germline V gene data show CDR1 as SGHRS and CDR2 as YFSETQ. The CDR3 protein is CASSFLAGTSAYNEQFF. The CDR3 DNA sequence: TGCGCCAGCAGCTTCCTCGCCGGGACTAGCGCCTACAATGAGCAGTTCTTC.

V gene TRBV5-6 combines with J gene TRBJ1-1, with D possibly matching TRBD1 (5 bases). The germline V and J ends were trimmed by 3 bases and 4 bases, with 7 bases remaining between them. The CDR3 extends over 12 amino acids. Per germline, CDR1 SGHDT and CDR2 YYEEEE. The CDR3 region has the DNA TGTGCCAGCAGCTGGGGGGGCACTGAAGCTTTCTTT. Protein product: CASSWGGTEAFF.

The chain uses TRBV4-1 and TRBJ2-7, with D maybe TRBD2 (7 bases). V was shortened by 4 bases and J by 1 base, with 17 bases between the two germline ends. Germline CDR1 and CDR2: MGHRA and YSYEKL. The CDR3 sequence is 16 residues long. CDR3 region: CASSPGRGGASYEQYF. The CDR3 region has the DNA TGCGCCAGCAGCCCGGGGAGGGGGGGCGCGTCCTACGAGCAGTACTTC.

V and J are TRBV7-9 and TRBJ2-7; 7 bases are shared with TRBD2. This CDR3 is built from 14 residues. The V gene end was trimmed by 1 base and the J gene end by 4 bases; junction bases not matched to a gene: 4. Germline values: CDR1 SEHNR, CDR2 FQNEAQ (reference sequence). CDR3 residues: CASSLGGEGYEQYF. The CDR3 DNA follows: TGTGCCAGCAGCTTAGGAGGGGAGGGTTACGAGCAGTACTTC.

The CDR3 here is CASSQVYSGANVLTF. The CDR3, as DNA: TGCGCCAGCAGCCAAGTTTACTCTGGGGCCAACGTCCTGACTTTC. The gene calls are TRBV4-3 and TRBJ2-6; D remains ambiguous. The CDR3 extends over 15 amino acids. The germline CDR1 and CDR2 sequences are LGHNA and YSLEER. Trimming cost V 1 base and J 0 bases, with 4 bases left between them.

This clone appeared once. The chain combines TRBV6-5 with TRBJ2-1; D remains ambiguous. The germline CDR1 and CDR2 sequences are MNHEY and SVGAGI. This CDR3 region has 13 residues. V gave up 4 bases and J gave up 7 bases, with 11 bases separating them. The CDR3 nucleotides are TGTGCCAGCAGTTCTAACAGCCTGAATGAGCAGTTCTTC. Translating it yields CASSSNSLNEQFF.

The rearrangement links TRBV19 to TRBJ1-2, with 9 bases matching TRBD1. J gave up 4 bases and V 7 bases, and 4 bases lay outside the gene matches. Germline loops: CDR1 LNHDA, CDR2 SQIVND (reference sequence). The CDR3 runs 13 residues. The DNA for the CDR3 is TGTGCCAGTACCAGGGGACAGGGCTATGGCTACACCTTC. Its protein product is CASTRGQGYGYTF.

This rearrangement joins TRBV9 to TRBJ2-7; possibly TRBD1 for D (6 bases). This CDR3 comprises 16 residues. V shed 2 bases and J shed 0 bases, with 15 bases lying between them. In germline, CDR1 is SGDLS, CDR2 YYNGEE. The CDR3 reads CASSVSGTLNSYEQYF. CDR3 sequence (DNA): TGTGCCAGCAGCGTGTCCGGGACACTTAACTCCTACGAGCAGTACTTC. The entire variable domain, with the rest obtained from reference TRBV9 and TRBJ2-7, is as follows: DSGVTQTPKHLITATGQRVTLRCSPRSGDLSVYWYQQSLDQGLQFLIQYYNGEERAKGNILERFSAQQFPDLHSELNLSSLELGDSALYFCASSVSGTLNSYEQYFGPGTRLTVT.

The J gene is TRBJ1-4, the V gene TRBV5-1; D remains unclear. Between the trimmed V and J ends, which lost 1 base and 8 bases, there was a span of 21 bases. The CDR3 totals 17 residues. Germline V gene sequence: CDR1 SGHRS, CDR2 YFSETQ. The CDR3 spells CASSLFPGVSNEEKLFF. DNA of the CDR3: TGCGCCAGCAGCTTGTTTCCGGGTGTCTCTAACGAGGAAAAACTGTTTTTT.

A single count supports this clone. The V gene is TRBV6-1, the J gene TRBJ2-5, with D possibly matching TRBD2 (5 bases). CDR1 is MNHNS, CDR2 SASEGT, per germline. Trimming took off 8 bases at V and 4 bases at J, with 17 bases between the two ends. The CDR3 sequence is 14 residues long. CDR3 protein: CASSPATRGETQYF. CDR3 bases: TGTGCCAGCTCACCGGCCACTCGGGGAGAGACCCAGTACTTC.

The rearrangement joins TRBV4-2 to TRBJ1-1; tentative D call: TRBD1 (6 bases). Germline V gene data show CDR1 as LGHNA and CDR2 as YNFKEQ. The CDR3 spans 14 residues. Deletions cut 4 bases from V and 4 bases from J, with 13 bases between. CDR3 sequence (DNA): TGTGCCAGCAGCCCAGGGGTTGACGGCACTGAAGCTTTCTTT. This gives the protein CASSPGVDGTEAFF.

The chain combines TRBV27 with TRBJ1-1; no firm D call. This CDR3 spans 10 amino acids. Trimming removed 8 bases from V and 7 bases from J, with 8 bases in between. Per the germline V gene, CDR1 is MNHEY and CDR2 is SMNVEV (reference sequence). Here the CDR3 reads CASGEGEAFF. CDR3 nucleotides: TGTGCCAGCGGAGAAGGTGAAGCTTTCTTT.

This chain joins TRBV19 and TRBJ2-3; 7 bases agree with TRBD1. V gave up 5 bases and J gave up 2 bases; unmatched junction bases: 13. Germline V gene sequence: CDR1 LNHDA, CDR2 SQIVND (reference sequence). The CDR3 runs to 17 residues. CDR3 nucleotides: TGTGCCAGTAGTTGGATGGCACCCGGGACAGACACAGATACGCAGTATTTT. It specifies CASSWMAPGTDTDTQYF.

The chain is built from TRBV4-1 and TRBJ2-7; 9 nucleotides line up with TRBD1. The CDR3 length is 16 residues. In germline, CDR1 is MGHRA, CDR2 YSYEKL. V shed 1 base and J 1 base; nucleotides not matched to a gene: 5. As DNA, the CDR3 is TGCGCCAGCAGCCAAGGGAGGGGACAGGGATCCTACGAGCAGTACTTC. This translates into CASSQGRGQGSYEQYF.

CDR3 sequence (DNA): TGTGCCAGCACAGCCTTTACAGGGGGAGAGACCCAGTACTTC. Translating it yields CASTAFTGGETQYF. This chain links TRBV27 with TRBJ2-5; 8 bases map to TRBD1. J was trimmed by 4 bases and V by 7 bases; bases with no gene match: 8. CDR3 length: 14 amino acids. The germline CDR1 and CDR2 sequences are MNHEY and SMNVEV (reference sequence).

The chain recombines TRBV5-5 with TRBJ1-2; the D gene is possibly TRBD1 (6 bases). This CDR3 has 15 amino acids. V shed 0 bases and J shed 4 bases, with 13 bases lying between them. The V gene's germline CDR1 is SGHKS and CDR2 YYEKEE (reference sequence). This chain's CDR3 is CASSLVQGHTYGYTF. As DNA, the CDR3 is TGTGCCAGCAGCTTGGTTCAGGGACATACCTATGGCTACACCTTC.

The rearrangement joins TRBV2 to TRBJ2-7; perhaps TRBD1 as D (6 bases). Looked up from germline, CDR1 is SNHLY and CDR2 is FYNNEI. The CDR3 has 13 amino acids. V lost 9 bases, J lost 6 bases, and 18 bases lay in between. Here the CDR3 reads CARGGHGSPEQYF. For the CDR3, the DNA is TGTGCCAGAGGGGGACATGGTTCCCCCGAGCAGTACTTC. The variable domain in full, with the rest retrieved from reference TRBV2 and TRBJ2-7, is EPEVTQTPSHQVTQMGQEVILRCVPISNHLYFYWYRQILGQKVEFLVSFYNNEISEKSEIFDDQFSVERPDGSNFTLKIRSTKLEDSAMYFCARGGHGSPEQYFGPGTRLTVT.

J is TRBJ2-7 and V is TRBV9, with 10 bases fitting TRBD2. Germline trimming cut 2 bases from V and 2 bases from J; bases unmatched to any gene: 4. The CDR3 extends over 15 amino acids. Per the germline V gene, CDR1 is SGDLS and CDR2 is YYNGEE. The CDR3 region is CASSVGLAEAYEQYF. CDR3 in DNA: TGTGCCAGCAGCGTTGGACTAGCGGAAGCCTACGAGCAGTACTTC.

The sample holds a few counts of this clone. The CDR3: CASSLSGTFPQETQYF. The DNA of the CDR3 is TGTGCCAGCAGCCTGAGCGGGACCTTTCCTCAAGAGACCCAGTACTTC. The genes are TRBV7-2 and TRBJ2-5; TRBD2 aligns across 7 bases. This CDR3 contains 16 residues. Germline values: CDR1 SGHTA, CDR2 FQGNSA. Trimming at V came to 5 bases and at J to 2 bases, leaving 11 bases not matched to a gene. The whole variable domain, filled in from reference TRBV7-2 and TRBJ2-5, reads GAGVSQSPSNKVTEKGKDVELRCDPISGHTALYWYRQSLGQGLEFLIYFQGNSAPDKSGLPSDRFSAERTGGSVSTLTIQRTQQEDSAVYLCASSLSGTFPQETQYFGPGTRLLVL.

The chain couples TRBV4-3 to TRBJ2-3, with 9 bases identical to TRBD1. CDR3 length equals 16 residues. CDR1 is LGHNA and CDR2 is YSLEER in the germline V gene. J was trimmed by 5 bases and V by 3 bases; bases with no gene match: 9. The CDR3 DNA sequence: TGCGCCAGCAGCCACATCCGCGGACAGGGGAAAGATACGCAGTATTTT. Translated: CASSHIRGQGKDTQYF.

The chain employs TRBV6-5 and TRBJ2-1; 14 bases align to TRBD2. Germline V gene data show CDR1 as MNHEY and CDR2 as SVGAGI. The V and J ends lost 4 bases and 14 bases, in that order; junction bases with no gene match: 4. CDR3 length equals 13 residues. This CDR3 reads CASSSGLAGEEFF. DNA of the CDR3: TGTGCCAGCAGTTCGGGACTAGCGGGAGAAGAGTTCTTC.

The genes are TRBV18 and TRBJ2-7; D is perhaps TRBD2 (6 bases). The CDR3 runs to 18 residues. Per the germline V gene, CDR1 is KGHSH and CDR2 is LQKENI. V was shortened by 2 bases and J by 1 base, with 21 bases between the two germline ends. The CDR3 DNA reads TGTGCCAGCTCACCAAGAGCACACGGACTGGGGGGTTCCTACGAGCAGTACTTC. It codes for CASSPRAHGLGGSYEQYF.

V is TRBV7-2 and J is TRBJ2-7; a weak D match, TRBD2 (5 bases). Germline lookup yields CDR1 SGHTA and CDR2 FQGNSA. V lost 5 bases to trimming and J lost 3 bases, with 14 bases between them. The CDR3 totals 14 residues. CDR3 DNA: TGTGCCAGCAGCCACGGAGACTACTTCTACGAGCAGTACTTC. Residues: CASSHGDYFYEQYF.